Listed below are T cell receptor beta chains from one sample, sequenced in a study of T cell changes during pregnancy in multiple sclerosis. Assay: immunoSEQ multiplex PCR; the TCRdb copy retains only in-frame clones and omits some. The profile covers about 20,000 clones, with approximately 90% appearing a single time and 6.5% to 8.5% taken by the ten largest. Source: CD8+ T cells from peripheral blood mononuclear cells, taken in the third trimester of pregnancy. Every receptor here comes from a female donor in good health, enrolled as a control in a pregnancy study. The CDR3 runs from the conserved cysteine through the conserved F or W. The order of the fields is J gene, V gene, D gene, clone size, CDR3 protein, CDR3 DNA. A D gene is named only where the DNA matches it firmly. Rows give clone size only sometimes, using once, few, many, or a class for an expanded clone.

j_gene: TRBJ1-2
v_gene: TRBV19
d_gene: .
abundance: once
CDR3aa: CASRHRAEGYTF
CDR3nt: TGTGCCAGTAGGCACAGGGCGGAGGGCTACACCTTC

j_gene: TRBJ1-5
v_gene: TRBV6-5
d_gene: .
abundance: .
CDR3aa: CASQTGPSQPQHF
CDR3nt: TGTGCCAGCCAAACAGGGCCGAGTCAGCCCCAGCATTTT

j_gene: TRBJ2-2
v_gene: TRBV27
d_gene: .
abundance: .
CDR3aa: CASSLSYPGGLGELFF
CDR3nt: TGTGCCAGCAGTTTATCGTATCCTGGGGGCCTCGGGGAGCTGTTTTTT

j_gene: TRBJ2-1
v_gene: TRBV29-1
d_gene: TRBD2
abundance: .
CDR3aa: CSVAWGGIAGGEQFF
CDR3nt: TGCAGCGTCGCCTGGGGGGGAATAGCGGGAGGCGAGCAGTTCTTC

j_gene: TRBJ1-4
v_gene: TRBV4-1
d_gene: TRBD1
abundance: .
CDR3aa: CASSQVEGAGEKLFF
CDR3nt: TGCGCCAGCAGCCAAGTGGAGGGGGCAGGTGAAAAACTGTTTTTT

j_gene: TRBJ2-7
v_gene: TRBV6-1
d_gene: TRBD1
abundance: few
CDR3aa: CASSEEGTGGYEQYF
CDR3nt: TGTGCCAGCAGTGAAGAGGGGACAGGGGGTTACGAGCAGTACTTC

j_gene: TRBJ1-1
v_gene: TRBV10-1
d_gene: .
abundance: .
CDR3aa: CASSVGLNTEAFF
CDR3nt: TGCGCCAGCAGTGTGGGGCTTAACACTGAAGCTTTCTTT

j_gene: TRBJ2-5
v_gene: TRBV14
d_gene: TRBD2
abundance: .
CDR3aa: CASSQRSSGSLETQYF
CDR3nt: TGTGCCAGCAGCCAACGCTCGAGCGGGAGCTTGGAGACCCAGTACTTC

j_gene: TRBJ2-1
v_gene: TRBV27
d_gene: .
abundance: .
CDR3aa: CASSFIPPYSYNEQFF
CDR3nt: TGTGCCAGCAGTTTCATTCCCCCCTACTCCTACAATGAGCAGTTCTTC

j_gene: TRBJ1-5
v_gene: TRBV6-1
d_gene: TRBD1
abundance: .
CDR3aa: CASDRGGGNQPQHF
CDR3nt: TGTGCCAGCGACAGGGGAGGGGGCAATCAGCCCCAGCATTTT

j_gene: TRBJ2-3
v_gene: TRBV4-2
d_gene: .
abundance: .
CDR3aa: CASSQEVREDTQYF
CDR3nt: TGTGCCAGCAGCCAAGAGGTCCGCGAAGATACGCAGTATTTT

j_gene: TRBJ2-1
v_gene: TRBV7-3
d_gene: TRBD2
abundance: .
CDR3aa: CASSLTGTSGDNEQFF
CDR3nt: TGTGCCAGCAGCCTCACCGGGACTAGCGGGGACAATGAGCAGTTCTTC

j_gene: TRBJ2-1
v_gene: TRBV27
d_gene: TRBD1
abundance: .
CDR3aa: CASKDRGNEQFF
CDR3nt: TGTGCCAGCAAGGACAGGGGGAATGAGCAGTTCTTC

j_gene: TRBJ2-7
v_gene: TRBV7-9
d_gene: TRBD2
abundance: .
CDR3aa: CASSRPGGAYEQYF
CDR3nt: TGTGCCAGCAGCCGTCCGGGAGGGGCCTACGAGCAGTACTTC

j_gene: TRBJ2-7
v_gene: TRBV7-8
d_gene: .
abundance: .
CDR3aa: CAGADGINSYEQYF
CDR3nt: TGTGCCGGGGCGGACGGTATTAACTCCTACGAGCAGTACTTC

j_gene: TRBJ2-3
v_gene: TRBV6-1
d_gene: TRBD2
abundance: .
CDR3aa: CASRAGTSDTDTQYF
CDR3nt: TGTGCCAGCAGGGCCGGGACTAGCGACACAGATACGCAGTATTTT

j_gene: TRBJ1-1
v_gene: TRBV28
d_gene: .
abundance: .
CDR3aa: CASTKRVMNTEAFF
CDR3nt: TGTGCCAGCACCAAGAGGGTTATGAACACTGAAGCTTTCTTT

j_gene: TRBJ2-7
v_gene: TRBV27
d_gene: .
abundance: .
CDR3aa: CAVKPGLDSYEQYF
CDR3nt: TGTGCCGTCAAACCGGGACTGGATTCCTACGAGCAGTACTTC

j_gene: TRBJ1-6
v_gene: TRBV7-9
d_gene: TRBD1
abundance: .
CDR3aa: CASSLPGQNSPLHF
CDR3nt: TGTGCCAGCAGCTTGCCGGGACAGAATTCACCCCTCCACTTT

j_gene: TRBJ2-3
v_gene: TRBV27
d_gene: TRBD2
abundance: .
CDR3aa: CASTAGGADTQYF
CDR3nt: TGTGCCAGCACCGCGGGGGGGGCAGATACGCAGTATTTT

j_gene: TRBJ2-7
v_gene: TRBV30
d_gene: TRBD1
abundance: .
CDR3aa: CAWSRKPTGFLYEQYF
CDR3nt: TGTGCCTGGAGTCGAAAACCGACAGGGTTTTTGTACGAGCAGTACTTC

j_gene: TRBJ2-7
v_gene: TRBV9
d_gene: .
abundance: .
CDR3aa: CASSTQEWDEQYF
CDR3nt: TGTGCCAGCAGTACTCAGGAATGGGACGAGCAGTACTTC

j_gene: TRBJ2-7
v_gene: TRBV4-3
d_gene: TRBD1
abundance: once
CDR3aa: CASSRDRDREQYF
CDR3nt: TGCGCCAGCAGCCGGGACAGGGATCGCGAGCAGTACTTC

j_gene: TRBJ1-1
v_gene: TRBV11-2
d_gene: .
abundance: .
CDR3aa: CASSSYREPREAFF
CDR3nt: TGTGCCAGCAGCTCTTACCGGGAACCACGTGAAGCTTTCTTT

j_gene: TRBJ1-5
v_gene: TRBV7-9
d_gene: TRBD1
abundance: medium-sized
CDR3aa: CASSPGQGGSNQPQHF
CDR3nt: TGTGCCAGCAGCCCTGGACAGGGGGGGAGCAATCAGCCCCAGCATTTT

j_gene: TRBJ2-1
v_gene: TRBV30
d_gene: .
abundance: .
CDR3aa: CAWTLGGTSNEQFF
CDR3nt: TGTGCCTGGACCCTAGGGGGTACCTCCAATGAGCAGTTCTTC

j_gene: TRBJ1-1
v_gene: TRBV11-2
d_gene: TRBD1
abundance: .
CDR3aa: CASSFIVTGQGSTEAFF
CDR3nt: TGTGCCAGCAGCTTCATAGTTACGGGACAGGGGAGCACTGAAGCTTTCTTT

j_gene: TRBJ2-5
v_gene: TRBV5-1
d_gene: .
abundance: .
CDR3aa: CASSLAGSPVGETQYF
CDR3nt: TGCGCCAGCAGCTTGGCCGGGTCGCCGGTCGGGGAGACCCAGTACTTC

j_gene: TRBJ2-3
v_gene: TRBV13
d_gene: .
abundance: .
CDR3aa: CASSPGGGADTQYF
CDR3nt: TGTGCCAGCAGCCCCGGGGGAGGCGCAGATACGCAGTATTTT

j_gene: TRBJ2-5
v_gene: TRBV6-6
d_gene: .
abundance: .
CDR3aa: CASSPLAPGETQYF
CDR3nt: TGTGCCAGCAGTCCTCTAGCTCCTGGGGAGACCCAGTACTTC

j_gene: TRBJ1-1
v_gene: TRBV27
d_gene: .
abundance: .
CDR3aa: CASSLSQGNTEAFF
CDR3nt: TGTGCCAGCAGTTTAAGTCAGGGAAACACTGAAGCTTTCTTT

j_gene: TRBJ2-3
v_gene: TRBV19
d_gene: .
abundance: .
CDR3aa: CASSIGQNTDTQYF
CDR3nt: TGTGCCAGTAGTATAGGGCAAAACACAGATACGCAGTATTTT

j_gene: TRBJ1-1
v_gene: TRBV7-9
d_gene: .
abundance: .
CDR3aa: CASSFGTEAFF
CDR3nt: TGTGCCAGCAGCTTCGGCACTGAAGCTTTCTTT

j_gene: TRBJ1-1
v_gene: TRBV6-5
d_gene: .
abundance: .
CDR3aa: CASSLRLGGNTEAFF
CDR3nt: TGTGCCAGCAGCCTCCGGCTAGGGGGGAACACTGAAGCTTTCTTT

j_gene: TRBJ2-1
v_gene: TRBV27
d_gene: TRBD2
abundance: .
CDR3aa: CASSFTLAGDNEQFF
CDR3nt: TGTGCCAGCAGTTTCACGCTAGCGGGGGACAATGAGCAGTTCTTC

j_gene: TRBJ1-6
v_gene: TRBV6-5
d_gene: .
abundance: .
CDR3aa: CASRYPTASSPLHF
CDR3nt: TGTGCCAGCAGGTACCCCACAGCCTCGTCACCCCTCCACTTT

j_gene: TRBJ1-2
v_gene: TRBV18
d_gene: TRBD1
abundance: .
CDR3aa: CASSSGQGAPGYTF
CDR3nt: TGTGCCAGCTCATCCGGACAGGGGGCCCCTGGCTACACCTTC

j_gene: TRBJ2-2
v_gene: TRBV6-6
d_gene: .
abundance: .
CDR3aa: CASSYSGGNTGELFF
CDR3nt: TGTGCCAGCAGTTACTCGGGGGGTAACACCGGGGAGCTGTTTTTT

j_gene: TRBJ2-1
v_gene: TRBV11-2
d_gene: TRBD2
abundance: .
CDR3aa: CASSLVVTSGGAREQFF
CDR3nt: TGTGCCAGCAGCTTAGTCGTCACTAGCGGGGGGGCCCGTGAGCAGTTCTTC

j_gene: TRBJ1-3
v_gene: TRBV12-5
d_gene: .
abundance: .
CDR3aa: CASNVLREHLGNTIYF
CDR3nt: TGTGCCTCTAACGTCCTCCGGGAGCACCTCGGAAACACCATATATTTT

j_gene: TRBJ1-2
v_gene: TRBV27
d_gene: .
abundance: .
CDR3aa: CATSMGGSTGYTF
CDR3nt: TGTGCCACCTCGATGGGGGGGTCGACTGGCTACACCTTC

j_gene: TRBJ2-3
v_gene: TRBV7-8
d_gene: .
abundance: .
CDR3aa: CASSELRSTDTQYF
CDR3nt: TGTGCCAGCAGCGAGCTGCGGAGCACAGATACGCAGTATTTT

j_gene: TRBJ2-7
v_gene: TRBV13
d_gene: .
abundance: .
CDR3aa: CASSLTGLAYEQYF
CDR3nt: TGTGCCAGCAGCCTAACCGGACTTGCCTACGAGCAGTACTTC

j_gene: TRBJ2-7
v_gene: TRBV11-2
d_gene: TRBD1
abundance: few
CDR3aa: CASSFGTGGVASYEQYF
CDR3nt: TGTGCCAGCAGCTTCGGGACAGGGGGCGTGGCATCCTACGAGCAGTACTTC

j_gene: TRBJ2-7
v_gene: TRBV28
d_gene: .
abundance: once
CDR3aa: CASSLRIYGTTYEQYF
CDR3nt: TGTGCCAGCAGCCTTCGGATTTACGGGACAACCTACGAGCAGTACTTC

j_gene: TRBJ1-2
v_gene: TRBV19
d_gene: .
abundance: many
CDR3aa: CASRRGAMDGYTF
CDR3nt: TGTGCCAGCCGCAGGGGCGCCATGGATGGCTACACCTTC

j_gene: TRBJ2-1
v_gene: TRBV6-1
d_gene: .
abundance: few
CDR3aa: CASSEAGGTGYNEQFF
CDR3nt: TGTGCCAGCAGTGAAGCGGGGGGGACAGGCTACAATGAGCAGTTCTTC

j_gene: TRBJ2-4
v_gene: TRBV27
d_gene: .
abundance: .
CDR3aa: CASSLNARGWIQYF
CDR3nt: TGTGCCAGCAGTTTAAACGCCCGGGGATGGATTCAGTACTTC

j_gene: TRBJ1-1
v_gene: TRBV28
d_gene: TRBD1
abundance: .
CDR3aa: CASSSEDRANTEAFF
CDR3nt: TGTGCCAGCAGTTCAGAGGACAGGGCAAACACTGAAGCTTTCTTT

j_gene: TRBJ2-5
v_gene: TRBV7-2
d_gene: TRBD2
abundance: .
CDR3aa: CASSNVLAGGGETQYF
CDR3nt: TGTGCCAGCAGCAATGTACTAGCGGGAGGAGGGGAGACCCAGTACTTC

j_gene: TRBJ2-6
v_gene: TRBV13
d_gene: .
abundance: once
CDR3aa: CASSSEISRALKSGANVLTF
CDR3nt: TGTGCCAGCAGCTCAGAAATATCGCGGGCCCTTAAATCTGGGGCCAACGTCCTGACTTTC

j_gene: TRBJ1-2
v_gene: TRBV19
d_gene: TRBD1
abundance: .
CDR3aa: CASSIVSGTGDGYTF
CDR3nt: TGTGCCAGTAGTATAGTCTCCGGGACAGGGGATGGCTACACCTTC

j_gene: TRBJ2-7
v_gene: TRBV7-9
d_gene: .
abundance: .
CDR3aa: CASGQSYEQYF
CDR3nt: TGTGCCTCAGGGCAGTCCTACGAGCAGTACTTC

j_gene: TRBJ1-1
v_gene: TRBV29-1
d_gene: .
abundance: once
CDR3aa: CSFRDTNTNTEAFF
CDR3nt: TGCAGCTTCCGGGACACAAATACGAACACTGAAGCTTTCTTT

j_gene: TRBJ2-7
v_gene: TRBV29-1
d_gene: TRBD1
abundance: few
CDR3aa: CSATGPGFPYEQYF
CDR3nt: TGCAGCGCGACAGGGCCGGGGTTTCCCTACGAGCAGTACTTC

j_gene: TRBJ2-7
v_gene: TRBV13
d_gene: TRBD1
abundance: .
CDR3aa: CASSARDRGGEQYF
CDR3nt: TGTGCCAGCAGCGCTAGGGACAGGGGAGGGGAGCAGTACTTC

j_gene: TRBJ2-5
v_gene: TRBV18
d_gene: TRBD1
abundance: .
CDR3aa: CASSQPPGQGVRETQYF
CDR3nt: TGTGCCAGCTCGCAACCCCCGGGACAGGGGGTTAGAGAGACCCAGTACTTC

j_gene: TRBJ2-3
v_gene: TRBV21-1
d_gene: .
abundance: .
CDR3aa: CASSISTSGSDTQYF
CDR3nt: TGTGCCAGCAGCATCTCGACTAGCGGGAGTGATACGCAGTATTTT

j_gene: TRBJ2-7
v_gene: TRBV6-5
d_gene: TRBD2
abundance: once
CDR3aa: CASSWASGESYEQYF
CDR3nt: TGTGCCAGCAGTTGGGCGAGCGGGGAGAGCTACGAGCAGTACTTC